This T cell receptor (beta chain) was found in a study of blood T cell repertoires in COVID-19. CDR3 length: 15 amino acids. The V end lost 0 bases, the J end lost 10 bases, and 14 bases lay between the germline ends. Germline CDR1 is SGHNT and CDR2 is YYREEE (reference sequence). Original analysis: Cell counts per sample came from amplifying reference gene primers. The table came from immunoSEQ multiplex PCR; TCRdb's copy has only in-frame clones and leaves some out. D and trimming were read from the DNA, whereas the V and J calls and clone size are those reported in that table. Among about 120,000 clones listed, about 91% were seen once.

The J gene is TRBJ1-6, the V gene TRBV5-4; D ambiguous. Sequencing was performed on peripheral blood. This clonotype originated in a man in his fifties or sixties with acute or convalescent COVID-19. For the CDR3, the DNA is TGTGCCAGCAGCTTGGACCCCCGGGGAAGGTCACCCCTCCACTTT. Encoded protein: CASSLDPRGRSPLHF.